These 24 T cell receptor beta chains originate from one sample sequenced in a study of cytomegalovirus exposure and HLA in healthy donors. The primer mix had 60 Vbeta and 13 Jbeta primers. The assay was immunoSEQ multiplex PCR, and TCRdb's table has in-frame clones only and misses some. This sample's table has roughly 60,000 clones. The sample consisted of PBMCs. These receptors were collected from a male donor in good health and CMV-seronegative.

The CDR3 DNA is TGTGCCAGCAAAAGGGGACTAGCGGGGGGCGAGCAGTACTTC. It codes for CASKRGLAGGEQYF. This sequence joins TRBV5-6 and TRBJ2-7, with TRBD2 matching over 15 bases. The J segment lost 6 bases and the V segment lost 6 bases, leaving 4 bases of the junction unmatched. From germline, CDR1 is SGHDT and CDR2 YYEEEE. CDR3 length equals 14 residues.

The rearrangement links TRBV18 to TRBJ2-1; D is possibly TRBD1 (6 bases). The germline V gene encodes CDR1 KGHSH and CDR2 LQKENI. Trimming took 3 bases from V and 7 from J, leaving 16 bases between them. This CDR3 has 15 amino acids. The CDR3 here is CASSPPGTQGNEQFF. The CDR3 DNA follows: TGTGCCAGCTCACCGCCCGGGACACAGGGAAATGAGCAGTTCTTC.

The chain has TRBV6-5 and TRBJ1-6, with 7 bases that match TRBD1. The junction had 5 bases not matched to a gene; V was cut back by 5 bases and J by 7 bases. This CDR3 comprises 14 residues. Germline assignment: CDR1 MNHEY and CDR2 SVGAGI. CDR3 amino acids: CASSGQVTNSPLHF. The CDR3, as DNA: TGTGCCAGCAGTGGACAGGTCACCAATTCACCCCTCCACTTT.

CDR3: CASSEGSLQKNYGYTF. The DNA of the CDR3 is TGTGCCAGCAGTGAAGGGTCGCTACAGAAAAACTATGGCTACACCTTC. The chain is built from TRBV6-1 and TRBJ1-2, with unresolved D. Germline V gene lookup returns CDR1 MNHNS and CDR2 SASEGT. Between the trimmed V and J ends, which lost 1 base and 2 bases, there was a span of 14 bases. The CDR3 sequence is 16 residues long.

The chain carries TRBV7-2 and TRBJ1-1; TRBD1 might be the D (6 bases). V gave up 2 bases and J gave up 1 base, with 8 bases separating them. This CDR3 spans 14 amino acids. Per germline, CDR1 SGHTA and CDR2 FQGNSA. The CDR3 is CASSLRQENTEAFF. The CDR3 DNA follows: TGTGCCAGCAGCTTACGACAGGAGAACACTGAAGCTTTCTTT.

The J gene is TRBJ2-7, the V gene TRBV28, with TRBD1 matching over 7 bases. Germline V CDR1 and CDR2: MDHEN, SYDVKM. With V trimmed by 6 bases and J by 1 base, 6 bases remained unmatched. The CDR3 is made up of 14 amino acids. CDR3 DNA: TGTGCCAGCAGCCCTGGGGGACAGTCCTACGAGCAGTACTTC. This gives the protein CASSPGGQSYEQYF.

The chain couples TRBV18 to TRBJ2-7; a possible D gene is TRBD1 (5 bases). CDR3 size: 14 residues. Trimming pared 6 bases from V and 2 bases from J, leaving 14 bases between. The germline V gene encodes CDR1 KGHSH and CDR2 LQKENI. This CDR3 reads CASSQTGAPYEQYF. In DNA form, the CDR3 reads TGTGCCAGCTCCCAGACTGGGGCCCCCTACGAGCAGTACTTC.

The V call is TRBV30, the J call TRBJ2-5; D call uncertain. Germline-derived CDR1 and CDR2 are GTSNPN and SVGIG (reference sequence). The CDR3 has 15 amino acids. Trimming pared 0 bases from V and 2 bases from J, leaving 13 bases between. CDR3 nucleotides: TGTGCCTGGAGTGTACAGCCAGTGCCTCAAGAGACCCAGTACTTC. This gives the protein CAWSVQPVPQETQYF.

The chain joins TRBV4-1 to TRBJ1-4; D is perhaps TRBD1 (5 bases). CDR3 size: 15 residues. Per germline, CDR1 MGHRA and CDR2 YSYEKL. V dropped 0 bases and J dropped 5 bases, with 10 bases sitting between them. The CDR3 bases are TGCGCCAGCAGCCAAGAGGGGGGAAAGAATGAAAAACTGTTTTTT. It codes for CASSQEGGKNEKLFF.

This chain links TRBV19 with TRBJ2-3, with D perhaps TRBD2 (6 bases). With 9 bases removed from V and 4 bases from J, the gap between germline ends came to 17 bases. Germline V gene data show CDR1 as LNHDA and CDR2 as SQIVND (reference sequence). CDR3 size: 14 residues. The CDR3: CASTSGTGADTQYF. The CDR3 DNA follows: TGTGCCAGCACATCCGGGACGGGAGCAGATACGCAGTATTTT.

This sequence joins TRBV6-5 and TRBJ1-1; 11 bases are a match to TRBD1. J gave up 4 bases and V 6 bases, and 4 bases lay outside the gene matches. Germline loops: CDR1 MNHEY, CDR2 SVGAGI. The CDR3 sequence is 14 residues long. The CDR3 here is CASSPGTGGTEAFF. The DNA of the CDR3 is TGTGCCAGCAGCCCCGGGACAGGGGGCACTGAAGCTTTCTTT.

The J gene is TRBJ2-5, the V gene TRBV6-5; 7 bases line up with TRBD1. The V gene's germline CDR1 is MNHEY and CDR2 SVGAGI. The CDR3 has 14 amino acids. V shed 7 bases and J 0 bases; nucleotides not matched to a gene: 5. CDR3 bases: TGTGCCAGCAAGCTCACAGGGGACCAAGAGACCCAGTACTTC. Protein product: CASKLTGDQETQYF.

The chain carries TRBV28 and TRBJ2-5, with D perhaps TRBD2 (7 bases). The CDR3 totals 16 residues. The V gene's germline CDR1 is MDHEN and CDR2 SYDVKM. Trimming left V 2 bases short and J 5 bases short, with 18 bases between. This CDR3 reads CASSLTGRGIGETQYF. In nucleotides, the CDR3 is TGTGCCAGCAGTTTAACAGGGAGGGGGATTGGGGAGACCCAGTACTTC.

The V gene is TRBV30, the J gene TRBJ1-1; D is unclear. The CDR3 extends over 13 amino acids. Germline-derived CDR1 and CDR2 are GTSNPN and SVGIG (reference sequence). V lost 4 bases and J 8 bases, leaving 17 bases between the germline ends. The CDR3 DNA is TGTGCCTGGACAAAAGGGCGGAGGGTGGAAGCTTTCTTT. It specifies CAWTKGRRVEAFF.

This chain uses TRBV5-1 with TRBJ1-1; TRBD1 matches 8 bases. CDR3 length: 19 amino acids. Trimming removed 2 bases from V and 1 base from J; junction bases left unmatched: 16. Germline V gene sequence: CDR1 SGHRS, CDR2 YFSETQ. Here the CDR3 reads CASSLQGTGRLGANTEAFF. DNA for the CDR3: TGCGCCAGCAGCTTACAAGGGACAGGCCGGCTCGGGGCGAACACTGAAGCTTTCTTT.

The rearrangement joins TRBV9 to TRBJ1-2, with TRBD1 identical over 9 bases. Unmatched junction bases numbered 11, after V lost 2 bases and J lost 6 bases. This CDR3 is 16 amino acids long. Germline lookup yields CDR1 SGDLS and CDR2 YYNGEE. This CDR3 reads CASSVAPQGARNGYTF. The CDR3, as DNA: TGTGCCAGCAGCGTTGCCCCACAGGGGGCGCGTAATGGCTACACCTTC.

The chain joins TRBV5-6 to TRBJ2-4; a weak D match, TRBD2 (6 bases). CDR1 and CDR2 from the germline V gene are SGHDT and YYEEEE. Deletions cut 2 bases from V and 2 bases from J, with 8 bases between. The CDR3 extends over 14 amino acids. CDR3 in DNA: TGTGCCAGCAGCTTCGGGGGTACCAAAAACATTCAGTACTTC. This codes for CASSFGGTKNIQYF. Variable domain in full (rest from reference TRBV5-6 and TRBJ2-4): DAGVTQSPTHLIKTRGQQVTLRCSPKSGHDTVSWYQQALGQGPQFIFQYYEEEERQRGNFPDRFSGHQFPNYSSELNVNALLLGDSALYLCASSFGGTKNIQYFGAGTRLSVL.

The CDR3 loop is CASSLWGGSSTDTQYF. CDR3 bases: TGTGCCAGCAGTTTATGGGGGGGATCTAGCACAGATACGCAGTATTTT. The chain links TRBV27 to TRBJ2-3, with 7 positions matching TRBD2. The germline CDR1 and CDR2 sequences are MNHEY and SMNVEV (reference sequence). The CDR3 has 16 amino acids. Trimming at V came to 1 base and at J to 0 bases, leaving 4 bases not matched to a gene.

The chain joins TRBV7-8 to TRBJ1-1; 11 positions agree with TRBD1. The length of the CDR3 is 16 residues. Looked up from germline, CDR1 is SGHVS and CDR2 is FQNEAQ. Trimming at V came to 7 bases and at J to 3 bases, leaving 10 bases not matched to a gene. CDR3 amino acids: CASTFGQGAVYTEAFF. The CDR3 coding sequence is TGTGCCAGCACCTTCGGACAGGGGGCTGTGTACACTGAAGCTTTCTTT.

The genes are TRBV29-1 and TRBJ2-1, with a possible D match to TRBD1 (5 bases). The germline gives CDR1 SQVTM, CDR2 ANQGSEA. Trimming took 6 bases from V and 5 from J, leaving 11 bases between them. The CDR3 sequence is 12 residues long. This CDR3 is CSVSDSDNEQFF. The DNA for the CDR3 is TGCAGCGTCTCCGACAGCGACAATGAGCAGTTCTTC.

The CDR3 is CAWSVLAPYEQYF. In nucleotides, the CDR3 is TGTGCCTGGAGTGTACTAGCGCCCTACGAGCAGTACTTC. This chain links TRBV30 with TRBJ2-7; 7 bases are shared with TRBD2. This CDR3 region has 13 residues. Germline V lookup: CDR1 GTSNPN, CDR2 SVGIG (reference sequence). The junction had 1 base not matched to a gene; V was cut back by 0 bases and J by 2 bases. Using reference TRBV30 and TRBJ2-7 for the parts outside the CDR3, the full variable domain is SQTIHQWPATLVQPVGSPLSLECTVEGTSNPNLYWYRQAAGRGLQLLFYSVGIGQISSEVPQNLSASRPQDRQFILSSKKLLLSDSGFYLCAWSVLAPYEQYFGPGTRLTVT.

DNA for the CDR3: TGCGCCAGCAGCTCGGACAGCGACAATGAGCAGTTCTTC. It encodes CASSSDSDNEQFF. The chain has TRBV5-1 and TRBJ2-1; D may be TRBD1 (6 bases). Trimming shortened V by 3 bases and J by 5 bases, and 9 bases separated the two germline ends. CDR1 is SGHRS, CDR2 YFSETQ, per germline. This CDR3 region has 13 residues.

CDR3 amino acids: CASSLGDTLRGYTF. CDR3 coding DNA: TGCGCCAGCAGCTTGGGGGACACCCTCCGGGGCTACACCTTC. J is TRBJ1-2 and V is TRBV5-1; tentatively, D is TRBD1 (6 bases). CDR3 length: 14 residues. The V gene lost 0 bases and the J gene lost 8 bases, with 14 bases spanning the gap. Germline V lookup: CDR1 SGHRS, CDR2 YFSETQ.

The chain has TRBV5-1 and TRBJ1-2; a weak D match, TRBD1 (6 bases). There are 18 residues in the CDR3. Germline CDR1 SGHRS, CDR2 YFSETQ. V lost 2 bases and J 7 bases, leaving 27 bases between the germline ends. The DNA of the CDR3 is TGCGCCAGCAGCTTCCCGTACCGGGATCCGGGGACAAACGGTGGCTACACCTTC. Amino acids: CASSFPYRDPGTNGGYTF.